Listed below are T cell receptor beta chains from one sample, sequenced in a study of T cell responses to AZD1222 COVID-19 vaccine. Sequencing used immunoSEQ multiplex PCR; TCRdb keeps in-frame clones, though not all of them. The data hold some 150,000 clones, with under 95% observed a single time. Here the sequenced sample was peripheral blood, taken on day 0 of MenACWY control vaccination. These receptors were obtained from an adult in good health. CDR3s include the opening cysteine and the closing phenylalanine or tryptophan. D genes are given only for firm matches. Clone size is not always given. Where it is, it says once, few, many or a class for expanded clones.

j_gene,abundance,d_gene,v_gene,CDR3nt,CDR3aa
TRBJ1-2,NA,TRBD1,TRBV2,TGTGCCAGCAGTCAGGGGGCTGATAACTATGGCTACACCTTC,CASSQGADNYGYTF
TRBJ2-2,NA,TRBD2,TRBV15,TGTGCCACCAGCAGGGACCGGGGGGTCACCGGGGAGCTGTTTTTT,CATSRDRGVTGELFF
TRBJ1-1,NA,NA,TRBV6-5,TGTGCCATTTCGATCATGGACGTGTACACTGAAGCTTTCTTT,CAISIMDVYTEAFF
TRBJ1-2,once,TRBD1,TRBV30,TGTGCCTGGGGGGACAGGTTCGACTATGGCTACACCTTC,CAWGDRFDYGYTF
TRBJ1-2,NA,TRBD1,TRBV9,TGTGCCAGCAGCGCAGACAGGGAATGGATAGGCTACACCTTC,CASSADREWIGYTF
TRBJ2-7,NA,NA,TRBV5-4,TGTGCCAGCAGCTTGTGGGGGTTGGCCAACTACGAGCAGTACTTC,CASSLWGLANYEQYF
TRBJ1-3,NA,NA,TRBV6-4,TGTGCCAGCAGTGAAGGGATTGCCTCTGGAAACACCATATATTTT,CASSEGIASGNTIYF
TRBJ2-7,few,NA,TRBV6-5,TGTGCCAGCACTAGGAGCCACGAGCAGTACTTC,CASTRSHEQYF
TRBJ2-3,NA,NA,TRBV5-1,TGCGCCAGCAGCTTGGTACAGGGCCCAGATACGCAGTATTTT,CASSLVQGPDTQYF
TRBJ2-7,NA,NA,TRBV23-1,TGCGCCAGCAGTCATCCCCCCCTGACATCCTTTTGGTACGAGCAGTACTTC,CASSHPPLTSFWYEQYF
TRBJ2-5,NA,NA,TRBV11-2,TGTGCCAGCAGCTTAGAAATCGCAGGTTTTATAGAGACCCAGTACTTC,CASSLEIAGFIETQYF
TRBJ1-2,NA,NA,TRBV6-5,TGTGCCAGCACCACGCCCTCCACCTATGGCTACACCTTC,CASTTPSTYGYTF
TRBJ2-1,NA,NA,TRBV4-1,TGCGCCAGCAGCCACGGTATATTTAAGGAGCAGTTCTTC,CASSHGIFKEQFF
TRBJ1-2,NA,TRBD1,TRBV5-6,TGTGCCAGCGTCTCTTTGGGACAGTTTGTTGGCTACACCTTC,CASVSLGQFVGYTF
TRBJ2-4,NA,NA,TRBV27,TGTGCCAGCAGTTTTGCGGTTTGGGACATTCAGTACTTC,CASSFAVWDIQYF
TRBJ2-5,once,NA,TRBV5-1,TGCGCCAGCAGCTTGATATCGGGAAGAGAGACCCAGTACTTC,CASSLISGRETQYF
TRBJ2-3,NA,NA,TRBV2,TGTGCCAGCAGCCCTACCGGATACAACACAGATACGCAGTATTTT,CASSPTGYNTDTQYF
TRBJ1-1,NA,NA,TRBV6-1,TGTGCCAGCAGTGAAAGACATCTTGAAGCTTTCTTT,CASSERHLEAFF
TRBJ2-6,NA,TRBD2,TRBV6-1,TGTGCCAGCAGTGCTCCAGCGGGGCCCTCTGGGGCCAACGTCCTGACTTTC,CASSAPAGPSGANVLTF
TRBJ2-5,NA,NA,TRBV10-2,TGCGCCAGCAGTACGAGACGGGCGGAAGAGACCCAGTACTTC,CASSTRRAEETQYF